This passage covers 6 T cell receptor beta chains from one sample sequenced in a study of cytomegalovirus exposure and HLA in healthy donors. PCR involved 60 Vbeta and 13 Jbeta primers. Profiled with immunoSEQ multiplex PCR; TCRdb holds only in-frame clones, not every one. The listing records 100,000 to 150,000 clones. Sequenced: PBMCs. These receptor sequences come from a woman aged 40 to 50 in good health and CMV-seropositive.

The V call is TRBV7-6, the J call TRBJ1-4; TRBD1 is a possible D gene (5 bases). Deletions cut 1 base from V and 7 bases from J, with 10 bases between. The CDR3 extends over 14 amino acids. Germline loops: CDR1 SGHVS, CDR2 FNYEAQ. In nucleotides, the CDR3 is TGTGCCAGCAGCTTAGGGGGCCAGGGTGAAAAACTGTTTTTT. Encoded protein: CASSLGGQGEKLFF.

This clone ranks as medium-sized (0.01 to 0.1%) in terms of frequency. The chain joins TRBV28 to TRBJ2-3; a possible D gene is TRBD2 (6 bases). Per germline, CDR1 MDHEN and CDR2 SYDVKM. This CDR3 contains 14 residues. Trimming pared 3 bases from V and 4 bases from J, leaving 11 bases between. The CDR3 sequence is CASSLGGAADTQYF. CDR3 nucleotide sequence: TGTGCCAGCAGTTTGGGGGGAGCGGCAGATACGCAGTATTTT.

The chain has TRBV7-8 and TRBJ2-7; 9 nucleotides match TRBD2. Unmatched junction bases numbered 5, after V lost 5 bases and J lost 6 bases. Per the germline V gene, CDR1 is SGHVS and CDR2 is FQNEAQ. This CDR3 contains 13 residues. CDR3 protein: CASSPGLAPEQYF. For the CDR3, the DNA is TGTGCCAGCAGCCCCGGACTAGCGCCCGAGCAGTACTTC.

The genes are TRBV7-2 and TRBJ2-5, with TRBD2 as a possible D gene (6 bases). Trimming removed 5 bases from V and 11 bases from J, with 27 bases in between. Germline CDR1 and CDR2: SGHTA and FQGNSA. There are 16 residues in the CDR3. The CDR3 bases are TGTGCCAGCAGCCCAGTGGTCGGCAGTGGGGGACGGGAGCAGTACTTC. It codes for CASSPVVGSGGREQYF.

Notes on this clone: The junction and the germline gene differ at one end; a read error may be behind it. The J gene is TRBJ2-2, the V gene TRBV7-7, with 11 bases identical to TRBD2. This CDR3 spans 14 amino acids. The V gene's germline CDR1 is SSHAT and CDR2 FNYEAQ (reference sequence). CDR3 bases: TGTGCTAGCAGCTTAGCGGGAGGGGCCGGGGAGCTGTTTTTT. Amino acid sequence: CASSLAGGAGELFF. Filled out from reference TRBV7-7 and TRBJ2-2, the complete variable domain reads GAGVSQSPRYKVTKRGQDVTLRCDPISSHATLYWYQQALGQGPEFLTYFNYEAQPDKSGLPSDRFSAERPEGSISTLTIQRTEQRDSAMYRCASSLAGGAGELFFGEGSRLTVL.

The CDR3 coding sequence is TGTGCCAGCAGCTCGACTAGCGGGATCTACAATGAGCAGTTCTTC. This gives the protein CASSSTSGIYNEQFF. V is TRBV5-6 and J is TRBJ2-1; 11 bases are a match to TRBD2. This CDR3 is 15 amino acids long. Germline trimming cut 3 bases from V and 3 bases from J; bases unmatched to any gene: 2. Per the germline V gene, CDR1 is SGHDT and CDR2 is YYEEEE.